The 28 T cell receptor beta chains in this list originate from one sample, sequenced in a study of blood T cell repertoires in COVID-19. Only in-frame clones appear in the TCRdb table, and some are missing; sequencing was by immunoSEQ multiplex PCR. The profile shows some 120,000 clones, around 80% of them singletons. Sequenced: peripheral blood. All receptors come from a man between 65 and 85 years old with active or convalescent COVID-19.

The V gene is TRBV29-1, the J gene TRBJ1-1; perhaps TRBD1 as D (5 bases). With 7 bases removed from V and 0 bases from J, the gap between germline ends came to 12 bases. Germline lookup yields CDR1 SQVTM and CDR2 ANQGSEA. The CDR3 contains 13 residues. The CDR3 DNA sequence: TGCAGCGCGACACTCAGGGTGAACACTGAAGCTTTCTTT. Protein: CSATLRVNTEAFF.

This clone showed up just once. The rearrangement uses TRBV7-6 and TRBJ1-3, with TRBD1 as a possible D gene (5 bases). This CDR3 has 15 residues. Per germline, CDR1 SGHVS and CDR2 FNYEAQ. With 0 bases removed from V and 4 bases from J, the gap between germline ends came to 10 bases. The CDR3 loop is CASSLAGAPGNTIYF. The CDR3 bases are TGTGCCAGCAGCTTAGCAGGGGCGCCCGGAAACACCATATATTTT.

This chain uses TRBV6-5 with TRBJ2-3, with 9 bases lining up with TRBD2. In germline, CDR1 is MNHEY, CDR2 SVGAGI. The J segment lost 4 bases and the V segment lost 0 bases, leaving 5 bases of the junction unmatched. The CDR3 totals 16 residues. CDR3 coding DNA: TGTGCCAGCAGTTACTCATATAGCGGGAGTGCAGATACGCAGTATTTT. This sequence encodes CASSYSYSGSADTQYF.

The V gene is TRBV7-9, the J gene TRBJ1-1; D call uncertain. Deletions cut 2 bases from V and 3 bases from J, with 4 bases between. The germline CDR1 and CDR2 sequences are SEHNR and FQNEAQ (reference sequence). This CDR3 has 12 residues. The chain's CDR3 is CASSLSDTEAFF. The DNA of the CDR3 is TGTGCCAGCAGCTTATCGGACACTGAAGCTTTCTTT. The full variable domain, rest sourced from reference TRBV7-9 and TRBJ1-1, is DTGVSQNPRHKITKRGQNVTFRCDPISEHNRLYWYRQTLGQGPEFLTYFQNEAQLEKSRLLSDRFSAERPKGSFSTLEIQRTEQGDSAMYLCASSLSDTEAFFGQGTRLTVV.

For the CDR3, the DNA is TGTGCCACCAGTGATAGTGGGGGAGCCAGGACTAGCGGCTCTCAAGAGACCCAGTACTTC. As protein: CATSDSGGARTSGSQETQYF. The rearrangement uses TRBV24-1 and TRBJ2-5; 10 bases match TRBD2. Germline CDR1 is KGHDR and CDR2 is SFDVKD. The CDR3 loop spans 20 amino acids. The V segment lost 3 bases and the J segment 2 bases; nucleotides outside the gene matches: 17.

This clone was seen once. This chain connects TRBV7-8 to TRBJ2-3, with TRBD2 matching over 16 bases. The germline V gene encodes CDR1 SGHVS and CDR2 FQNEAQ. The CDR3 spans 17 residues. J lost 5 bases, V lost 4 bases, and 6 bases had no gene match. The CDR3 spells CASSWGTSGRALDTQYF. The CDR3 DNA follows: TGTGCCAGCAGCTGGGGGACTAGCGGGAGGGCCTTAGATACGCAGTATTTT. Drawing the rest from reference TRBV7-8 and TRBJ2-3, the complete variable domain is GAGVSQSPRYKVAKRGQDVALRCDPISGHVSLFWYQQALGQGPEFLTYFQNEAQLDKSGLPSDRFFAERPEGSVSTLKIQRTQQEDSAVYLCASSWGTSGRALDTQYFGPGTRLTVL.

CDR3 nucleotide sequence: TGCGCCAGCAGCGGGACAGGGGGCTATGGCTACACCTTC. It translates to CASSGTGGYGYTF. The chain links TRBV5-1 to TRBJ1-2, with 11 nucleotides matching TRBD1. The CDR3 spans 13 residues. Per the germline V gene, CDR1 is SGHRS and CDR2 is YFSETQ. V shed 4 bases and J 4 bases; nucleotides not matched to a gene: 0.

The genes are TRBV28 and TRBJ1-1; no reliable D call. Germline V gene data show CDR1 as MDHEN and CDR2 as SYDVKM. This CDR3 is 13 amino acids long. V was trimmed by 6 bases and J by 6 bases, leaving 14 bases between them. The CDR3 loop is CASRPGKGSEAFF. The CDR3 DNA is TGTGCCAGCAGACCCGGGAAGGGTTCTGAAGCTTTCTTT.

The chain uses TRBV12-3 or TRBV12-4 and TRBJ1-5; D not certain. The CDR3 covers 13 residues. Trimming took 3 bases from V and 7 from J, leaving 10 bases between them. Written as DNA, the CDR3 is TGTGCCAGCAGTTTCGGGGAAGGGCAGCCCCAGCATTTT. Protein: CASSFGEGQPQHF.

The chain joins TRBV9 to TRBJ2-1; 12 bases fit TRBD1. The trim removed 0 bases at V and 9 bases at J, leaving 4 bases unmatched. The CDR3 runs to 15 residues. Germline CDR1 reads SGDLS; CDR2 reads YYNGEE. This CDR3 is CASSVAGTGGSEQFF. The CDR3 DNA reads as TGTGCCAGCAGCGTAGCGGGGACAGGGGGCAGTGAGCAGTTCTTC.

The CDR3 region has the DNA TGTGCCAGCAAGGTAGCGGGAAGGGCCGGGGAGCTGTTTTTT. Its translation: CASKVAGRAGELFF. The chain links TRBV27 to TRBJ2-2, with TRBD2 matching 8 bases. V shed 7 bases and J 6 bases; nucleotides not matched to a gene: 7. Germline V lookup: CDR1 MNHEY, CDR2 SMNVEV (reference sequence). The CDR3 has 14 residues.

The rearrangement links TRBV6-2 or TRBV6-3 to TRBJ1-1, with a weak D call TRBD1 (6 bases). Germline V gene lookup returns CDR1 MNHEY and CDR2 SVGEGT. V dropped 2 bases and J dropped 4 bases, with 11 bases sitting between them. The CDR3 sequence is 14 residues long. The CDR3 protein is CASSYQRGGTEAFF. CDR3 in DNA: TGTGCCAGCAGTTACCAGAGGGGGGGCACTGAAGCTTTCTTT.

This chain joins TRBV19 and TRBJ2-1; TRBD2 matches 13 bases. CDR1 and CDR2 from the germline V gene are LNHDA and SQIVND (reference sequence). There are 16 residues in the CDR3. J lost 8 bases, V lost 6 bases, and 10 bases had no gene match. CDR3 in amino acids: CASSFHGLAGVHEQFF. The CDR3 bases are TGTGCCAGTAGCTTCCATGGACTAGCGGGAGTTCATGAGCAGTTCTTC.

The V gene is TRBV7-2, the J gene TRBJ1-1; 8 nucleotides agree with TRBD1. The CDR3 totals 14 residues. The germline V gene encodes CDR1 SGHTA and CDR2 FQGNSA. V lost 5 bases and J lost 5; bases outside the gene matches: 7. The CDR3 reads CASSQGQVRTEAFF. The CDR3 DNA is TGTGCCAGCAGCCAGGGACAGGTTCGGACTGAAGCTTTCTTT.

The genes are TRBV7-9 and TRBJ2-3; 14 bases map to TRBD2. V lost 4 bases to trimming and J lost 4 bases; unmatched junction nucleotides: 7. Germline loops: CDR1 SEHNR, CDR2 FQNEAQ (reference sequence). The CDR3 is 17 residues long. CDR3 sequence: CASSSRTSGGLSDTQYF. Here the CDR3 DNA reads TGTGCCAGCAGCTCCAGGACTAGCGGGGGGCTGTCAGATACGCAGTATTTT.

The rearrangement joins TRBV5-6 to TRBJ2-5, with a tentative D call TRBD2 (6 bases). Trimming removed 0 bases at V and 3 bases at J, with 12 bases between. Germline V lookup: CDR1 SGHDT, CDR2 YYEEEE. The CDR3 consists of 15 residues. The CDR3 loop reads CASSLAGTAEETQYF. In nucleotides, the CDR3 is TGTGCCAGCAGCTTGGCCGGGACTGCAGAAGAGACCCAGTACTTC.

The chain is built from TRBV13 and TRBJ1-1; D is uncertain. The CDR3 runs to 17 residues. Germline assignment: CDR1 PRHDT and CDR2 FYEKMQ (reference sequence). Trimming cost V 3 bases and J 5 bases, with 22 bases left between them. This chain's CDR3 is CASSFRRGITSRTEAFF. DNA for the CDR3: TGTGCCAGCAGCTTCAGAAGAGGGATCACCTCGAGGACTGAAGCTTTCTTT.

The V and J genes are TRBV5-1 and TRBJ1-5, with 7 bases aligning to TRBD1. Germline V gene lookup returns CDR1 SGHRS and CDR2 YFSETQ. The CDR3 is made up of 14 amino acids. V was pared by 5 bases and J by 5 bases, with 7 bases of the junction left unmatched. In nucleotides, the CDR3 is TGCGCCAGCAGTCCCGGGACAGAATATCAGCCCCAGCATTTT. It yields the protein CASSPGTEYQPQHF. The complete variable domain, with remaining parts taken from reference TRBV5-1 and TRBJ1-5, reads KAGVTQTPRYLIKTRGQQVTLSCSPISGHRSVSWYQQTPGQGLQFLFEYFSETQRNKGNFPGRFSGRQFSNSRSEMNVSTLELGDSALYLCASSPGTEYQPQHFGDGTRLSIL.

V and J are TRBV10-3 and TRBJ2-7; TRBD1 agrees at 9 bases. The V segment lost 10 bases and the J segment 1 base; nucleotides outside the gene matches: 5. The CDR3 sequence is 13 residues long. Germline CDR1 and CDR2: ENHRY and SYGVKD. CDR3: CATTTGGSYEQYF. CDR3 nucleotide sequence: TGTGCCACCACGACAGGGGGGTCCTACGAGCAGTACTTC.

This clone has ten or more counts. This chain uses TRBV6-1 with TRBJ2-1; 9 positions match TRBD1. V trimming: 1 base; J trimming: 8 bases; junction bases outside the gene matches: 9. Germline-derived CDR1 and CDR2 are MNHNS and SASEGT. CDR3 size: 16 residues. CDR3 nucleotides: TGTGCCAGCAGTGAAGTCAGGGACAGGGCAGGTGATGAGCAGTTCTTC. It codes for CASSEVRDRAGDEQFF.

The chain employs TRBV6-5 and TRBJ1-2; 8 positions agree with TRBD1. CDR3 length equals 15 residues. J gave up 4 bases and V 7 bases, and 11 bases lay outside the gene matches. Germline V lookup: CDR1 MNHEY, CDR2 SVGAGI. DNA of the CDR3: TGTGCCAGCAAACGAGGGCAGGGGGCAACCTATGGCTACACCTTC. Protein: CASKRGQGATYGYTF.

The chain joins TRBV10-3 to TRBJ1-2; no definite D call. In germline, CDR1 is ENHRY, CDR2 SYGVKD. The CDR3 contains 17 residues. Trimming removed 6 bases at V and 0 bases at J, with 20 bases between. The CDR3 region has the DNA TGTGCCATCAGGAGCCCGGCAGACGACTTAGCTAACTATGGCTACACCTTC. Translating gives CAIRSPADDLANYGYTF.

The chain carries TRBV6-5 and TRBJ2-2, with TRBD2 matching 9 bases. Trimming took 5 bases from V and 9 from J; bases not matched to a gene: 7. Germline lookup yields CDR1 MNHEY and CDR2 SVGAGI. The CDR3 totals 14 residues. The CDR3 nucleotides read TGTGCCAGCAGTAAGGGACTAGCCGCCAGGGAGCTGTTTTTT. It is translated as CASSKGLAARELFF.

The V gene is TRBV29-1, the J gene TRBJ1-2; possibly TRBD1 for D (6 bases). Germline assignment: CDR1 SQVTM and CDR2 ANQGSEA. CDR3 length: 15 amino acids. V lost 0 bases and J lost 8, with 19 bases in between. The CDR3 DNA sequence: TGCAGCGTTGAAGATCGGGACACCCAGAGGCTCGGCTACACCTTC. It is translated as CSVEDRDTQRLGYTF.

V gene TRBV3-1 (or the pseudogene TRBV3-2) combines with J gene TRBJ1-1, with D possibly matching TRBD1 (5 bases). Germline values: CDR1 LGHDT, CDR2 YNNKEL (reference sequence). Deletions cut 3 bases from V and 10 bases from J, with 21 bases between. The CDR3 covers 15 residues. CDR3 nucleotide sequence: TGTGCCAGCAGCCACAAACAAAATTCGGAGGGGAGAGCTTTCTTT. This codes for CASSHKQNSEGRAFF.

CDR3 sequence: CASSNAPGYYGYTF. The CDR3 nucleotides read TGTGCCAGTAGTAACGCCCCCGGGTACTATGGCTACACCTTC. V is TRBV19 and J is TRBJ1-2; D remains unclear. CDR1 and CDR2 (germline): LNHDA, SQIVND (reference sequence). The CDR3 runs to 14 residues. V was pared by 4 bases and J by 3 bases, with 12 bases between. The complete variable domain, with remaining parts taken from reference TRBV19 and TRBJ1-2, reads DGGITQSPKYLFRKEGQNVTLSCEQNLNHDAMYWYRQDPGQGLRLIYYSQIVNDFQKGDIAEGYSVSREKKESFPLTVTSAQKNPTAFYLCASSNAPGYYGYTFGSGTRLTVV.

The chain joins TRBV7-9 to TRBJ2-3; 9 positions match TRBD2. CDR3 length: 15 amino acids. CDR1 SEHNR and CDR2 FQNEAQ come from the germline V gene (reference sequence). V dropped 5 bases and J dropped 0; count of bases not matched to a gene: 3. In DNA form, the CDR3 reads TGTGCCAGCAGCCCTAGCGGGATTAGCACAGATACGCAGTATTTT. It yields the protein CASSPSGISTDTQYF.

This chain's CDR3 is CATSSRGGNTEAFF. CDR3 DNA: TGTGCCACCAGCAGCAGGGGTGGGAACACTGAAGCTTTCTTT. V is TRBV15 and J is TRBJ1-1; perhaps TRBD1 as D (6 bases). The CDR3 extends over 14 amino acids. The ends were cut back, 3 bases at V and 1 base at J, with 9 bases in the middle. Germline loops: CDR1 LNHNV, CDR2 YYDKDF (reference sequence).